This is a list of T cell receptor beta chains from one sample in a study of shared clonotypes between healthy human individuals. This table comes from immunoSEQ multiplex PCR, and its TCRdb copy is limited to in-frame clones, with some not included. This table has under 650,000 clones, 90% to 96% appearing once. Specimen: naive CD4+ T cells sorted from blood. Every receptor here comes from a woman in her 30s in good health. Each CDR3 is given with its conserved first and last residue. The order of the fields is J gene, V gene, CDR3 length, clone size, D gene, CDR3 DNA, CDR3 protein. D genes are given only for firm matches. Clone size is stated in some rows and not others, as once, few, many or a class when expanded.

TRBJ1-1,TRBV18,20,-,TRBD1,TGTGCCAGCTCACACAACCGGGACAGGGGTCGCAGGGCCCGGGGAACTGAAGCTTTCTTT,CASSHNRDRGRRARGTEAFF
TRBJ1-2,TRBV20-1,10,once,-,TGCAGTGCCCTAATGGGTGGCTACACCTTC,CSALMGGYTF
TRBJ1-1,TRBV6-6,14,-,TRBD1,TGTGCCAGCAGTTACGGACAGGGGGCCACTGAAGCTTTCTTT,CASSYGQGATEAFF
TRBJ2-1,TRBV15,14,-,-,TGTGCCACCAGCAGAGATGTCAGATACAATGAGCAGTTCTTC,CATSRDVRYNEQFF
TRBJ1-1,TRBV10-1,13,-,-,TGCGCCAGCAGTGGGGCAGGGCGCACTGAAGCTTTCTTT,CASSGAGRTEAFF
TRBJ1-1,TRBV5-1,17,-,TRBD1,TGCGCCAGCAGCTCGACCGGACAGGGGCGACCGAACACTGAAGCTTTCTTT,CASSSTGQGRPNTEAFF
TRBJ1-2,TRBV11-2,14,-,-,TGTGCCAGCAGCGTTCGACGGGAAAACTATGGCTACACCTTC,CASSVRRENYGYTF
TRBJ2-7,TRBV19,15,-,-,TGTGCCAGTAGTACTCGGGGGCCAGAATCCTACGAGCAGTACTTC,CASSTRGPESYEQYF
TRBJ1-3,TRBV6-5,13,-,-,TGTGCCAGCAGTCGGACCATTGGAAACACCATATATTTT,CASSRTIGNTIYF
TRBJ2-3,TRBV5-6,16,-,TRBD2,TGTGCCAGCAGCTTGTGGACTAGCGGGAGTGTACGTACGCAGTATTTT,CASSLWTSGSVRTQYF
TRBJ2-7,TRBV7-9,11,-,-,TGTGCCAGCAGCCCCGGGACATCTCTGTACTTC,CASSPGTSLYF
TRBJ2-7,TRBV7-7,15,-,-,TGTGCCAGCAGCTTAGGGTCGGGGAGCTCCTACGAGCAGTACTTC,CASSLGSGSSYEQYF
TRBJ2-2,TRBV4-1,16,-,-,TGCGCCAGCAGCCAAGTGTTGTGGAGGGGCACCGGGGAGCTGTTTTTT,CASSQVLWRGTGELFF
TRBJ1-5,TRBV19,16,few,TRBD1,TGTGCCACAGCGAACAGGGGAACGATACTCAATCAGCCCCAGCATTTT,CATANRGTILNQPQHF
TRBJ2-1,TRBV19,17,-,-,TGTGCCAGTAGTATAGCCCAGCGGGTCCGCTCCTACAATGAGCAGTTCTTC,CASSIAQRVRSYNEQFF
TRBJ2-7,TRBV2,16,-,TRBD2,TGTGCCAGCAGTGAAAGGGACTTGACTAGCTTCTACGAGCAGTACTTC,CASSERDLTSFYEQYF
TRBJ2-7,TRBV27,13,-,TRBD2,TGTGCCAGCAGTTGGTACGGCGGGAGCGAGCAGTACTTC,CASSWYGGSEQYF
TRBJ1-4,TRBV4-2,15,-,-,TGTGCCAGCAGTTCGAGACAGACGGGTAATGAAAAACTGTTTTTT,CASSSRQTGNEKLFF
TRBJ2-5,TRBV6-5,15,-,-,TGTGCCAGCAACCCCGGGGGACCGGTCAGGGAGACCCAGTACTTC,CASNPGGPVRETQYF
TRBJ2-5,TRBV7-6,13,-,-,TGTGCCAGCAGCTTCGGCGGGACTGAGACCCAGTACTTC,CASSFGGTETQYF